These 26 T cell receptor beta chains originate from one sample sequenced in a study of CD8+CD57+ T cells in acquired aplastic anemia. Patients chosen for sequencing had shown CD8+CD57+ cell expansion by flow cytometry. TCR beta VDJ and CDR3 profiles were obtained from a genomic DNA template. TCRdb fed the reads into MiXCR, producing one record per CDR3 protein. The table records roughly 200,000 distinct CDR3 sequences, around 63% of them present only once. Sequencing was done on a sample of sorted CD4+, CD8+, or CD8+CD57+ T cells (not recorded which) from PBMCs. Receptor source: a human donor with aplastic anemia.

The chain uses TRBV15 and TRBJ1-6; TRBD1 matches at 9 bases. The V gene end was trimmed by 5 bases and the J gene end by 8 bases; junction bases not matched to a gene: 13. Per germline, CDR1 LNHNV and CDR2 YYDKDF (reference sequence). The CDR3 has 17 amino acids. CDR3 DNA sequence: TGTGCCACCAGCGAAGACCCTCGGGACAGGGTATATTCACCCCTCCACTTT. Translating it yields CATSEDPRDRVYSPLHF.

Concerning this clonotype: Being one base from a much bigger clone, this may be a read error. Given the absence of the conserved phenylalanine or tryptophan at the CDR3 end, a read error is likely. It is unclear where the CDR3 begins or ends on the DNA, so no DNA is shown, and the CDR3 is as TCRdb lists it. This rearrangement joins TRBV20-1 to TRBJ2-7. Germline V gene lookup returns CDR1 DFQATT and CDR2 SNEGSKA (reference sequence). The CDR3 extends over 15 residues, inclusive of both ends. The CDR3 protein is CSARSDGRGSYEQCL.

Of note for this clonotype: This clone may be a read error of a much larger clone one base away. The CDR3 bases are TGTGCCAGCAGCGCCGAAGGACAGGCCTATGGCTACACCTTC. Protein: CASSAEGQAYGYTF. The rearrangement joins TRBV9 to TRBJ1-2; 7 bases map to TRBD1. Germline values: CDR1 SGDLS, CDR2 YYNGEE. J was trimmed by 4 bases and V by 3 bases; bases with no gene match: 6. The length of the CDR3 is 14 residues.

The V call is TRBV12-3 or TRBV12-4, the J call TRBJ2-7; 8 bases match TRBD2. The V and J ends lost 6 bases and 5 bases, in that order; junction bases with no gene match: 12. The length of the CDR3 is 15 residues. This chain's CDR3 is CASRVSGAGGHEQYF. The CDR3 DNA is TGTGCCAGCAGAGTCAGCGGGGCGGGAGGACACGAGCAGTACTTC.

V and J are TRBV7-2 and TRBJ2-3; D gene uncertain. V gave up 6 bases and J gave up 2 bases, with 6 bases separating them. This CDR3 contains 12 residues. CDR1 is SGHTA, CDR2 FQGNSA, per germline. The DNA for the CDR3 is TGTGCCAGCAGGGTTAACACAGATACGCAGTATTTT. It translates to CASRVNTDTQYF.

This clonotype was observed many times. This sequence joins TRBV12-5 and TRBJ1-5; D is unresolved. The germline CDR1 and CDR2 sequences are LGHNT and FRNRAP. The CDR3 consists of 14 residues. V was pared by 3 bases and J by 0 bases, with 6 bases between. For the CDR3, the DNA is TGTGCTAGTGGTTTCGCGGATAGCAATCAGCCCCAGCATTTT. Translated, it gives CASGFADSNQPQHF.

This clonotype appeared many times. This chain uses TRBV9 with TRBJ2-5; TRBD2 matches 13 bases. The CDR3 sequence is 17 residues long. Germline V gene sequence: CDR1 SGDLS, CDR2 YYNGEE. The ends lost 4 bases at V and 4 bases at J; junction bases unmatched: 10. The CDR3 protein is CASSSTSGGLGGETQYF. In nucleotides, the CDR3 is TGTGCCAGCAGCTCGACTAGCGGGGGGCTCGGAGGAGAGACCCAGTACTTC.

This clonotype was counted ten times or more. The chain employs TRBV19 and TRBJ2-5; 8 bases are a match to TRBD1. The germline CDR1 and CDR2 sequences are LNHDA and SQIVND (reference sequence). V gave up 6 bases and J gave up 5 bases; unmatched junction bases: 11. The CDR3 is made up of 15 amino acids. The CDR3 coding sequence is TGTGCCAGTAGCCTCTTTCAGGGGGCAGGGGAGACCCAGTACTTC. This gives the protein CASSLFQGAGETQYF.

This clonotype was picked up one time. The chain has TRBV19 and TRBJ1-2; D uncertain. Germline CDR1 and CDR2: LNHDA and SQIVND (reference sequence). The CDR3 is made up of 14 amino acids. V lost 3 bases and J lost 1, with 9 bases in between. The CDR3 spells CASSIGADNYGYTF. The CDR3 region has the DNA TGTGCCAGTAGTATCGGAGCAGATAACTATGGCTACACCTTC.

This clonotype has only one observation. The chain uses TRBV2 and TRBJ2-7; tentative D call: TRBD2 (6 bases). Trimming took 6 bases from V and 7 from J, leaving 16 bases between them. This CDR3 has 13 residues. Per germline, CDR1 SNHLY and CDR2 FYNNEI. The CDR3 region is CASRVEGPREQYF. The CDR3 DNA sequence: TGTGCCAGCAGGGTGGAGGGCCCAAGAGAGCAGTACTTC.

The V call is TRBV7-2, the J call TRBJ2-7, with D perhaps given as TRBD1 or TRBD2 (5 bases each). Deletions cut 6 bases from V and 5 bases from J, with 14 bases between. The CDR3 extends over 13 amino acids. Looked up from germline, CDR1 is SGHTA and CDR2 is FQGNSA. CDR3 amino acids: CASSHRTWDEQYF. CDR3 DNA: TGTGCCAGCAGTCACAGGACTTGGGACGAGCAGTACTTC.

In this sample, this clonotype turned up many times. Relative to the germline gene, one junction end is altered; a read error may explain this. In nucleotides, the CDR3 is TGTGCCAGCAGGTTAGGGGGCAATGAGCAGTTCTTC. It yields the protein CASRLGGNEQFF. This chain uses TRBV12-3 or TRBV12-4 with TRBJ2-1, with D perhaps TRBD1 (6 bases). The CDR3 length is 12 residues.

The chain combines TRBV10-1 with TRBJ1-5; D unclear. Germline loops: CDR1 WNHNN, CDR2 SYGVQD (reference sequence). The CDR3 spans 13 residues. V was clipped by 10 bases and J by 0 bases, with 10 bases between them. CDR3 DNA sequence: TGCGCCACCAAGATAGTTAGCAATCAGCCCCAGCATTTT. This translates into CATKIVSNQPQHF.

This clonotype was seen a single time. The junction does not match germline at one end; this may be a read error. The DNA for the CDR3 is TGTGCCAGCAGCCGGGGGGGCAGCGATACGCGGTATTTT. Its translation is CASSRGGSDTRYF. The chain has TRBV7-2 and TRBJ2-3; 8 bases are shared with TRBD2. The germline gives CDR1 SGHTA, CDR2 FQGNSA. This CDR3 has 13 amino acids.

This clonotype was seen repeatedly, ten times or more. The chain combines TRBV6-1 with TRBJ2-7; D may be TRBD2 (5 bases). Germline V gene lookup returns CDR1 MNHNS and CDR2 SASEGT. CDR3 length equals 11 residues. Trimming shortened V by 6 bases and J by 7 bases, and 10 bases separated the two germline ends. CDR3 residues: CASRTSGEQYF. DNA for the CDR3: TGTGCCAGCAGGACTTCGGGGGAGCAGTACTTC.

The DNA for the CDR3 is TGTGCCAGCAGTGAAGTTACCTCCTACGAGCAGTACTTC. Amino acid sequence: CASSEVTSYEQYF. The chain has TRBV6-5 and TRBJ2-7; D is uncertain. The germline gives CDR1 MNHEY, CDR2 SVGAGI. The CDR3 has 13 residues. Trimming pared 5 bases from V and 0 bases from J, leaving 8 bases between.

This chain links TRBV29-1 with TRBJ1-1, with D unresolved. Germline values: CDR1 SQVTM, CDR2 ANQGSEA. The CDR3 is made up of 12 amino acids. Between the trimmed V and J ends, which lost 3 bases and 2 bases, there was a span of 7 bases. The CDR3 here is CSVDGHNTEAFF. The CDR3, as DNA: TGCAGCGTTGATGGTCATAACACTGAAGCTTTCTTT.

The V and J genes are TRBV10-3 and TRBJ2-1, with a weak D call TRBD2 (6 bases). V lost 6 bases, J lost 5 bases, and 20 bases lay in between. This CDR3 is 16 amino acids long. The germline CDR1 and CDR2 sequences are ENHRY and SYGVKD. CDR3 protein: CAISKRSSGGHNEQFF. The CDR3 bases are TGTGCCATCAGCAAAAGAAGTAGCGGAGGGCACAATGAGCAGTTCTTC.

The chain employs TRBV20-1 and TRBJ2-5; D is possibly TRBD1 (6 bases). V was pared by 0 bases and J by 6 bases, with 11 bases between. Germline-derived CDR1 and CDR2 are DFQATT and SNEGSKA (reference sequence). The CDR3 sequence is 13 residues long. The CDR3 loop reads CSARDLGGQTQYF. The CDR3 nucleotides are TGCAGTGCTAGAGATCTAGGGGGACAGACCCAGTACTTC.

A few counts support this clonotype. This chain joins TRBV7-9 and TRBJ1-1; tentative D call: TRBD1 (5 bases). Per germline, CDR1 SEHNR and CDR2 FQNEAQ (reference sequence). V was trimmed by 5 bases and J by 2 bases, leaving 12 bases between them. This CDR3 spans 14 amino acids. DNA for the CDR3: TGTGCCAGCAGCCAGTTACAGGCTAACACTGAAGCTTTCTTT. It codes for CASSQLQANTEAFF.

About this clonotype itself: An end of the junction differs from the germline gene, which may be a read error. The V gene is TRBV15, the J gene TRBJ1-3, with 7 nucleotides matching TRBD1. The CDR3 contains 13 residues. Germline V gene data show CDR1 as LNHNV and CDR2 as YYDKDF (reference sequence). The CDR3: CATSSQGTGTANF. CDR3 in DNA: TGTGCCACCAGCAGCCAGGGAACCGGGACAGCAAACTTT.

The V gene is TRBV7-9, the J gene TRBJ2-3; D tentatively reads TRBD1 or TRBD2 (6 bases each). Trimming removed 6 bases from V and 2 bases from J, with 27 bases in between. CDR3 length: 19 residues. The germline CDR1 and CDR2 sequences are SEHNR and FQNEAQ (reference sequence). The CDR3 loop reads CASSFHRRRRGNFTDTQYF. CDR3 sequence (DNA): TGTGCCAGCAGTTTTCACCGACGCCGGAGGGGGAACTTCACAGATACGCAGTATTTT.

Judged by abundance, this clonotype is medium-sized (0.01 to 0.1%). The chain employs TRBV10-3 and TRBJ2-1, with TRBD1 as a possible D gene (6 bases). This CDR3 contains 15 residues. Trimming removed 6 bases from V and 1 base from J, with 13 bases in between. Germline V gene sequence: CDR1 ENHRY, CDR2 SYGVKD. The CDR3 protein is CAISQDRSSYNEQFF. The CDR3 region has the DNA TGTGCCATCAGCCAGGACAGAAGTTCCTACAATGAGCAGTTCTTC.

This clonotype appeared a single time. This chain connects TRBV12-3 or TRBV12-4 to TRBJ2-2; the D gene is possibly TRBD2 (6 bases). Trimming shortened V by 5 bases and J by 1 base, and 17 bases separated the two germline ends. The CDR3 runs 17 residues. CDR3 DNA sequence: TGTGCCAGCAGTCCTGGCGGCGGGACGGAGAACACCGGGGAGCTGTTTTTT. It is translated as CASSPGGGTENTGELFF.

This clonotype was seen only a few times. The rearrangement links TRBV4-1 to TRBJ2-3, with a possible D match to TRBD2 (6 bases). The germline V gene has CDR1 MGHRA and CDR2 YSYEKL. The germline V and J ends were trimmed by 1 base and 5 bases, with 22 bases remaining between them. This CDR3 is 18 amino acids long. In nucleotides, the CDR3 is TGCGCCAGCAGCCAAGGGCCTACCGGGAACGGGGGAGGAGATACGCAGTATTTT. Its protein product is CASSQGPTGNGGGDTQYF.

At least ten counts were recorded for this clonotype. Written as DNA, the CDR3 is TGCGCCAGCAGCCATCCAGGGAGCTCCTACGAGCAGTACTTC. This translates into CASSHPGSSYEQYF. The chain is built from TRBV4-1 and TRBJ2-7; D may correspond to TRBD1 or TRBD2 (5 bases each). CDR1 is MGHRA and CDR2 is YSYEKL in the germline V gene. The length of the CDR3 is 14 residues. Trimming took 3 bases from V and 0 from J, leaving 9 bases between them.